This T cell receptor (beta chain) was identified during a study of T cell clonotyping in hematopoietic cell transplantation. This clone occurred once. As yet, its antigen is unknown. Data came from immunoSEQ multiplex PCR; TCRdb stores just in-frame clones and leaves some out. Of around 15,000 clones in the sample, just over 95% were seen once. Study-level points and caveats: At the given depth, recipient repertoires were over 95% de novo clonotypes. Broader posttransplant TCR repertoire diversity was predicted by graft donor and pretransplant recipient Inverse Simpson Index values.

Germline V CDR1 and CDR2: MNHNS, SASEGT. This CDR3 has 13 amino acids. Trimming shortened V by 0 bases and J by 4 bases, and 6 bases separated the two germline ends. Samples: about 28 days before transplant, then days 30, 100 and 180 after. The TCR sequence derives from a female patient aged 50-59 years who had an allogeneic stem cell transplant from an unrelated donor, so T cells may come from the graft donor. Some clones in this sample may be carry-over from other donors' samples. This chain connects TRBV6-1 to TRBJ1-2; D may be TRBD1 (5 bases). This material consisted of peripheral blood mononuclear cells, taken 30 days after allogeneic stem cell transplant. In DNA form, the CDR3 reads TGTGCCAGCAGTGAAGCAGGGGTCTATGGCTACACCTTC. Residues: CASSEAGVYGYTF.